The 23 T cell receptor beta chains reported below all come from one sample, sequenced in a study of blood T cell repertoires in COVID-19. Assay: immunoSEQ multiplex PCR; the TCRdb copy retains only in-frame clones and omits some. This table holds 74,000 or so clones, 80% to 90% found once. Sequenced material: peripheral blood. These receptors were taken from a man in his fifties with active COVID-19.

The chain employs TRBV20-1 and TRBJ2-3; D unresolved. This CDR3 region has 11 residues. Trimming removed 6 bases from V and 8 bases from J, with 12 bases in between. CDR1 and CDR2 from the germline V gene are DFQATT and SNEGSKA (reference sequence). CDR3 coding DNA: TGCAGTGCCGCGAACTCGGGTACGCAGTATTTT. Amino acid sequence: CSAANSGTQYF.

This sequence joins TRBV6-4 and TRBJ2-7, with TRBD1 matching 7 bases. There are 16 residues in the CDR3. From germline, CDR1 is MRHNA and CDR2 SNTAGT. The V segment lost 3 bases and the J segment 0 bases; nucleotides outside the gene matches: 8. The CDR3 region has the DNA TGTGCCAGCAGTGAACGACAGGGCAGGAGCTCCTACGAGCAGTACTTC. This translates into CASSERQGRSSYEQYF.

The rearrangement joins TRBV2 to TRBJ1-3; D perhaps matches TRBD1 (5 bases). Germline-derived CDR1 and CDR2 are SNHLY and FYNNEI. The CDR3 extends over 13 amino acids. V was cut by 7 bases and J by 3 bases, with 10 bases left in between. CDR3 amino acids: CASTGGVGNTIYF. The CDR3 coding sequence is TGTGCCAGCACGGGGGGGGTTGGAAACACCATATATTTT. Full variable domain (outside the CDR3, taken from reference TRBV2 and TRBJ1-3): EPEVTQTPSHQVTQMGQEVILRCVPISNHLYFYWYRQILGQKVEFLVSFYNNEISEKSEIFDDQFSVERPDGSNFTLKIRSTKLEDSAMYFCASTGGVGNTIYFGEGSWLTVV.

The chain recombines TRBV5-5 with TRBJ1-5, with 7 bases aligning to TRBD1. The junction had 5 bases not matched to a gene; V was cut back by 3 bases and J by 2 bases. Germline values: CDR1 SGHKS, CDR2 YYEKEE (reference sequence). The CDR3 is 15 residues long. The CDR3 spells CASSYRGGGNQPQHF. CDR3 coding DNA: TGTGCCAGCAGCTACAGGGGTGGGGGCAATCAGCCCCAGCATTTT. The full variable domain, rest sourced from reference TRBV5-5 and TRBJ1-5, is DAGVTQSPTHLIKTRGQQVTLRCSPISGHKSVSWYQQVLGQGPQFIFQYYEKEERGRGNFPDRFSARQFPNYSSELNVNALLLGDSALYLCASSYRGGGNQPQHFGDGTRLSIL.

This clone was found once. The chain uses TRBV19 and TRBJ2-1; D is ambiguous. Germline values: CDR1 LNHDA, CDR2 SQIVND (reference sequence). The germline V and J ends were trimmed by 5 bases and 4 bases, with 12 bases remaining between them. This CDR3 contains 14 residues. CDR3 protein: CASSPGSDYNEQFF. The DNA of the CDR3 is TGTGCCAGTAGTCCCGGGTCGGATTACAATGAGCAGTTCTTC.

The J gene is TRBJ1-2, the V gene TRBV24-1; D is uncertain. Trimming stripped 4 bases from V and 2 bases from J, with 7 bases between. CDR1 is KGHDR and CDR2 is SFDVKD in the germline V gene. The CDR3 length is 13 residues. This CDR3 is CATSEGINYGYTF. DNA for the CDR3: TGTGCCACCAGTGAGGGCATCAACTATGGCTACACCTTC.

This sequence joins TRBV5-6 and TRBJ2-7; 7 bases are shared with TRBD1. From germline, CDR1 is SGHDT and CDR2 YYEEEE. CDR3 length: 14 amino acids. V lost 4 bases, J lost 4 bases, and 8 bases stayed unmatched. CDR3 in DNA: TGTGCCAGCAGCCCAGTAGGGGGCGGGTACGAGCAGTACTTC. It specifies CASSPVGGGYEQYF.

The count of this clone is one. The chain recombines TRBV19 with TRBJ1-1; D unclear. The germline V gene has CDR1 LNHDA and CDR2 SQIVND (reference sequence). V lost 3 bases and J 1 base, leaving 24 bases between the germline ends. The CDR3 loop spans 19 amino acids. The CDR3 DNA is TGTGCCAGTAGTATCAGCCTCTGGAGCGTAAAAGGAGGGAACACTGAAGCTTTCTTT. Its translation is CASSISLWSVKGGNTEAFF.

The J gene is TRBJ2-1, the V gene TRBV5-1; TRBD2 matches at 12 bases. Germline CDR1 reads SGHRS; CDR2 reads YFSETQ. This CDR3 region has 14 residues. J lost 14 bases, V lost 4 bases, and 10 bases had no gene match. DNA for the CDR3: TGCGCCAGCAGCAGTGGACTAGCGGGGAGTCCGAAGTTCTTC. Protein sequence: CASSSGLAGSPKFF. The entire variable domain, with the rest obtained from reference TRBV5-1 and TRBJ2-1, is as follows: KAGVTQTPRYLIKTRGQQVTLSCSPISGHRSVSWYQQTPGQGLQFLFEYFSETQRNKGNFPGRFSGRQFSNSRSEMNVSTLELGDSALYLCASSSGLAGSPKFFGPGTRLTVL.

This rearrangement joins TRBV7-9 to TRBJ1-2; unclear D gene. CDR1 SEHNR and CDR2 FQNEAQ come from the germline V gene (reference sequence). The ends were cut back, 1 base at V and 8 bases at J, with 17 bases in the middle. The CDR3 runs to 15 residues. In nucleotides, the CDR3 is TGTGCCAGCAGCTTAGTGCCGGGGTGGGCAGAAGGCTACACCTTC. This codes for CASSLVPGWAEGYTF.

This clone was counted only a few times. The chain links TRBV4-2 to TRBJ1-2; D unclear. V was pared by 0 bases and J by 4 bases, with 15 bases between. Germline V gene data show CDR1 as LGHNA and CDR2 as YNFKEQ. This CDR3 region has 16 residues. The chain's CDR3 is CASSQEPRDIVYGYTF. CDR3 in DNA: TGTGCCAGCAGCCAAGAGCCCCGCGACATCGTCTATGGCTACACCTTC.

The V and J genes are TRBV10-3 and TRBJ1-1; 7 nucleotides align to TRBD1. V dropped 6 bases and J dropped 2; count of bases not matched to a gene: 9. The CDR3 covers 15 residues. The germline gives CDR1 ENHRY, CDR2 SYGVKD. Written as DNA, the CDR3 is TGTGCCATCAGCGAGCCGGGACAGTCTAACACTGAAGCTTTCTTT. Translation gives CAISEPGQSNTEAFF.

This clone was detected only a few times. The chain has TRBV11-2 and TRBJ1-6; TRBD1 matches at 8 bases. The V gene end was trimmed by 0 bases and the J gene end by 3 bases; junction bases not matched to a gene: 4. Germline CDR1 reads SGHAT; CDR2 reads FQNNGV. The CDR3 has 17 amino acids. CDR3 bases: TGTGCCAGCAGCTTAGAAGGAACAGGGGGCTATAATTCACCCCTCCACTTT. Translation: CASSLEGTGGYNSPLHF.

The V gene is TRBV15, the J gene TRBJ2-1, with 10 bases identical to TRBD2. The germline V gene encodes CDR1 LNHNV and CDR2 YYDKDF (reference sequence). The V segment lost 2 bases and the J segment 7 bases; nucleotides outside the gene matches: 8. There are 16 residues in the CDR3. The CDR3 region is CATSRNRAGGQNEQFF. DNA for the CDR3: TGTGCCACCAGCAGAAATAGAGCGGGGGGGCAGAATGAGCAGTTCTTC.

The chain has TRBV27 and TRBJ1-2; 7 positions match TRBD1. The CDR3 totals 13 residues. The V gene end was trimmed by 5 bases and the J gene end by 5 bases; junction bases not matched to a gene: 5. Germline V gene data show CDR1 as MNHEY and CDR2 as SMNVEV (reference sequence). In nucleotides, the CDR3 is TGTGCCAGCAGTCCCAAGGGACAGTATGGCTACACCTTC. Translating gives CASSPKGQYGYTF.

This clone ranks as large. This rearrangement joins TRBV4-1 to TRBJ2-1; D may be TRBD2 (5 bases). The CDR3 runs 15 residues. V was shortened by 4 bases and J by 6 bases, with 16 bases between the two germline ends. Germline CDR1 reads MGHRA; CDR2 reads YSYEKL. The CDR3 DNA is TGCGCCAGCAGCCTGACCCGGGCGGGTACCAATGAGCAGTTCTTC. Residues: CASSLTRAGTNEQFF.

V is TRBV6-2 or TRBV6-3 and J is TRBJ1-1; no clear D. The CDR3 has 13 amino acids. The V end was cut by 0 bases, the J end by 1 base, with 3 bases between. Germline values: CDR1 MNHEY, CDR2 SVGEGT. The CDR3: CASSYSRNTEAFF. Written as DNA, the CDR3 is TGTGCCAGCAGTTACTCGAGGAACACTGAAGCTTTCTTT.

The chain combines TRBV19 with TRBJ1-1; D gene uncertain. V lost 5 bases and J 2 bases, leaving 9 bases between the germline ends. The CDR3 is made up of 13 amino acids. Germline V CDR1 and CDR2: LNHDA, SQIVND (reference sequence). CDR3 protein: CASSLQENTEAFF. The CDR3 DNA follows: TGTGCCAGTAGTTTGCAGGAAAACACTGAAGCTTTCTTT.

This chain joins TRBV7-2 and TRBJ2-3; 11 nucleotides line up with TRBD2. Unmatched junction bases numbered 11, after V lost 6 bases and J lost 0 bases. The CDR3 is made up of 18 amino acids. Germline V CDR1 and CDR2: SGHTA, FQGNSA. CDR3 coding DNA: TGTGCCAGCAGTAGGTATGGCGTAGCGGGGGGGAGCACAGATACGCAGTATTTT. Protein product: CASSRYGVAGGSTDTQYF. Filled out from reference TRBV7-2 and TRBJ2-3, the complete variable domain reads GAGVSQSPSNKVTEKGKDVELRCDPISGHTALYWYRQSLGQGLEFLIYFQGNSAPDKSGLPSDRFSAERTGGSVSTLTIQRTQQEDSAVYLCASSRYGVAGGSTDTQYFGPGTRLTVL.

The CDR3 loop reads CASSGGTGIYEQYF. Written as DNA, the CDR3 is TGTGCCAGCAGCGGAGGGACAGGGATCTACGAGCAGTACTTC. The genes are TRBV9 and TRBJ2-7; 9 nucleotides align to TRBD1. CDR1 and CDR2 (germline): SGDLS, YYNGEE. CDR3 length: 14 amino acids. Trimming removed 3 bases from V and 3 bases from J; junction bases left unmatched: 4.

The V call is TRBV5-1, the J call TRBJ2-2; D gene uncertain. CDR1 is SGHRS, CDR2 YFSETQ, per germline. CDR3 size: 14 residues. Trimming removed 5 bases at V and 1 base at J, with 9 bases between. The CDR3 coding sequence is TGCGCCAGCAGACCCGGAGAGAACACCGGGGAGCTGTTTTTT. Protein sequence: CASRPGENTGELFF.

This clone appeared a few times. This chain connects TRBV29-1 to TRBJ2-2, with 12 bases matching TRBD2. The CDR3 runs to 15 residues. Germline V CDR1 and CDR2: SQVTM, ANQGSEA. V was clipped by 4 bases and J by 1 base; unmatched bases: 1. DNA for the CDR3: TGCAGCGTTGGGACTAGCGGGGTGAACACCGGGGAGCTGTTTTTT. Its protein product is CSVGTSGVNTGELFF.

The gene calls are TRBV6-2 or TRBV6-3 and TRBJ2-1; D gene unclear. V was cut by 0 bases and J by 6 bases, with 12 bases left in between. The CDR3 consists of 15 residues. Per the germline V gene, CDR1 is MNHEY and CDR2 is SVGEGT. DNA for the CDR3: TGTGCCAGCAGTTACTCGAGGTGGCAAAGCAATGAGCAGTTCTTC. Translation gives CASSYSRWQSNEQFF.